This paragraph reports one TCR beta chain. These data originate in a study of blood T cell repertoires in COVID-19. On the study more broadly: Spain, Italy and the United States supplied samples that represented acute and convalescent COVID-19. Nucleic acid was either cDNA or gDNA, and it came from T cells, B-cell-depleted T cells, or PBMCs.

This CDR3 has 14 amino acids. The V gene end was trimmed by 1 base and the J gene end by 6 bases; junction bases not matched to a gene: 3. CDR1 is LGHNT and CDR2 is FRNRAP in the germline V gene. Original analysis: Reference gene primer amplification gave nucleated cell count estimates. TCRdb's table, derived via immunoSEQ multiplex PCR, lists solely in-frame clones and lacks some. V, J and clone size reflect that table, while D and trimming were determined from the DNA. The sample consists of about 190,000 clones, roughly nine tenths of them appearing once. Sequenced material: peripheral blood. The chain uses TRBV12-5 and TRBJ2-1; 7 positions agree with TRBD2. The sequence was collected from a man aged 25 to 45 with acute or convalescent COVID-19. The CDR3 region has the DNA TGTGCTAGTGGTTTGGCCAGCGGGACCAATGAGCAGTTCTTC. Amino acid sequence: CASGLASGTNEQFF.